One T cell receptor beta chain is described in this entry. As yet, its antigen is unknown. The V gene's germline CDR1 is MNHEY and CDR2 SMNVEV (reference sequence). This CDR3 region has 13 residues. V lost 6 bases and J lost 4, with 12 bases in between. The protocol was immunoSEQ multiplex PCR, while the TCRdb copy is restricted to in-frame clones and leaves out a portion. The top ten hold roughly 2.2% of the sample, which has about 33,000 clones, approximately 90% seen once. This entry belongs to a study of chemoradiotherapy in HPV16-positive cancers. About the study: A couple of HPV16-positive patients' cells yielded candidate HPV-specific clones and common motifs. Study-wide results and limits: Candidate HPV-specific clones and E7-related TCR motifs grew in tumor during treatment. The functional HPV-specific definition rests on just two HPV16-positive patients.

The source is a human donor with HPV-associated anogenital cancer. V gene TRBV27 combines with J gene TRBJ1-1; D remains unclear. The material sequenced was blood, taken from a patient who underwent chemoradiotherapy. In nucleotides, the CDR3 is TGTGCCAGCAGGGATTACGGGGTCACTGAAGCTTTCTTT. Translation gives CASRDYGVTEAFF.